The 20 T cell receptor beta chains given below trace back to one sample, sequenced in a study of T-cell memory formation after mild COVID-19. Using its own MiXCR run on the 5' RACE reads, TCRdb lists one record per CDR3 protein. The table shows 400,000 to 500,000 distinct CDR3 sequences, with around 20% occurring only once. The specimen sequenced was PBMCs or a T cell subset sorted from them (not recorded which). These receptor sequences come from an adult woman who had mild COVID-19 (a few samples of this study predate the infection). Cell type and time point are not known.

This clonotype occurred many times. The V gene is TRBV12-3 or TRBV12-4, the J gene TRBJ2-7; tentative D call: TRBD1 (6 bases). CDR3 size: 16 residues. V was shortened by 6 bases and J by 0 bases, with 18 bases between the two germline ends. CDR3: CASSVTGTPTSYEQYF. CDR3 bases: TGTGCCAGCAGCGTGACCGGGACACCAACCTCCTACGAGCAGTACTTC.

In nucleotides, the CDR3 is TGTGCCACCAGCAGAGATATCGATGGGTCTGGCTACACCTTC. Encoded protein: CATSRDIDGSGYTF. The chain couples TRBV15 to TRBJ1-2; no firm D call. V lost 0 bases to trimming and J lost 7 bases, with 12 bases between them. CDR3 length equals 14 residues. In germline, CDR1 is LNHNV, CDR2 YYDKDF (reference sequence).

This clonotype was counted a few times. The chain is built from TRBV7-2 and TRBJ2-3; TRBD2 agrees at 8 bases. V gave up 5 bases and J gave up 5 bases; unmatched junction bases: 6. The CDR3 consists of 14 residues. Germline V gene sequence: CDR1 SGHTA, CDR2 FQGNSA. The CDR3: CASSTGGGRDTQYF. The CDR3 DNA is TGTGCCAGCAGCACCGGGGGGGGTCGAGATACGCAGTATTTT.

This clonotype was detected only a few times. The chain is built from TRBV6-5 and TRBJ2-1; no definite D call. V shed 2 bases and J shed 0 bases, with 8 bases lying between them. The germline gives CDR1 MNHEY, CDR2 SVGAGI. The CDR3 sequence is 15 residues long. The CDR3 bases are TGTGCCAGCAGTTACGACCGTAGCTCCTACAATGAGCAGTTCTTC. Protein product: CASSYDRSSYNEQFF.

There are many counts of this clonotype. CDR3 nucleotide sequence: TGTGCCAGCACCGGACGGGCCGGGGAGCTGTTTTTT. Translating it yields CASTGRAGELFF. The chain is built from TRBV2 and TRBJ2-2; D unresolved. V shed 7 bases and J shed 6 bases, with 9 bases lying between them. The V gene's germline CDR1 is SNHLY and CDR2 FYNNEI. The CDR3 covers 12 residues.

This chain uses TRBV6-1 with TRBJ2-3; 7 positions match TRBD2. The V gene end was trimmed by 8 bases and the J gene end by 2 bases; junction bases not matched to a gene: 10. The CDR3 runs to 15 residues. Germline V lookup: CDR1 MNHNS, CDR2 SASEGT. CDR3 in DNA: TGTGCCAGCTCCCTTTGGGGGGGGTCCACAGATACGCAGTATTTT. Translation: CASSLWGGSTDTQYF.

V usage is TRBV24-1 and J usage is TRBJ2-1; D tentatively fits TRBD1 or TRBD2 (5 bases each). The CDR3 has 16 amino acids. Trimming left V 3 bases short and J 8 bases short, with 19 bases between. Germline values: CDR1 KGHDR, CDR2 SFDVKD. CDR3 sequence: CATSDEGLAGLDEQFF. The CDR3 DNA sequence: TGTGCCACCAGTGATGAGGGGCTAGCAGGCCTGGATGAGCAGTTCTTC.

CDR3 DNA sequence: TGTGCCAGCAGGGCCGTCTATGAGCAGTTCTTC. This encodes CASRAVYEQFF. This chain uses TRBV2 with TRBJ2-1, with D hard to call. Germline V CDR1 and CDR2: SNHLY, FYNNEI. Trimming shortened V by 6 bases and J by 8 bases, and 8 bases separated the two germline ends. The CDR3 covers 11 residues.

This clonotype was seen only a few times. The CDR3 sequence is CASSAEAGVIYEQYF. CDR3 sequence (DNA): TGTGCCAGCAGCGCTGAAGCGGGAGTTATATACGAGCAGTACTTC. The gene calls are TRBV7-9 and TRBJ2-7; 8 bases align to TRBD2. V shed 5 bases, J shed 4 bases, and the junction held 10 bases outside the gene matches. The CDR3 length is 15 residues. CDR1 and CDR2 from the germline V gene are SEHNR and FQNEAQ (reference sequence).

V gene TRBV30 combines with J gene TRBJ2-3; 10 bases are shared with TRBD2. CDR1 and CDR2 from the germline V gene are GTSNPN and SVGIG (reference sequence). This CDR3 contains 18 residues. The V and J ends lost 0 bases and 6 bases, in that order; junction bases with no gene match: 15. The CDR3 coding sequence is TGTGCCTGGAGTGTTTCCCGGACTAGCGGCCCTAGAGGGGATACGCAGTATTTT. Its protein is CAWSVSRTSGPRGDTQYF. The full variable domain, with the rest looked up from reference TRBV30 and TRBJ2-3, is SQTIHQWPATLVQPVGSPLSLECTVEGTSNPNLYWYRQAAGRGLQLLFYSVGIGQISSEVPQNLSASRPQDRQFILSSKKLLLSDSGFYLCAWSVSRTSGPRGDTQYFGPGTRLTVL.

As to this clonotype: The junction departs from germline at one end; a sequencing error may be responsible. The CDR3: CASSFYSHEQYF. The CDR3 DNA sequence: TGTGCCAGCAGCTTCTACTCCCACGAGCAGTACTTC. The V gene is TRBV7-8, the J gene TRBJ2-7; D not resolved. Germline V lookup: CDR1 SGHVS, CDR2 FQNEAQ. This CDR3 is built from 12 residues. The full variable domain, completed using reference TRBV7-8 and TRBJ2-7, is GAGVSQSPRYKVAKRGQDVALRCDPISGHVSLFWYQQALGQGPEFLTYFQNEAQLDKSGLPSDRFFAERPEGSVSTLKIQRTQQEDSAVYLCASSFYSHEQYFGPGTRLTVT.

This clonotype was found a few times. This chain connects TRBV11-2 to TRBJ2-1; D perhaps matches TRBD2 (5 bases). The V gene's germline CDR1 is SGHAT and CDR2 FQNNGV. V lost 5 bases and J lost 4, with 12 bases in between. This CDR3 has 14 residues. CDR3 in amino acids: CASSPGMTYNEQFF. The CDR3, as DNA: TGTGCCAGCAGCCCGGGGATGACTTACAATGAGCAGTTCTTC.

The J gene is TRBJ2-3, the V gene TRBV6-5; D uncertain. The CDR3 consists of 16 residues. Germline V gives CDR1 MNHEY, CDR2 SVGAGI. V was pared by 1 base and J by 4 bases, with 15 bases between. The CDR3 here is CASSYWGSSMADTQYF. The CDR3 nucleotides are TGTGCCAGCAGTTACTGGGGTTCCAGCATGGCAGATACGCAGTATTTT.

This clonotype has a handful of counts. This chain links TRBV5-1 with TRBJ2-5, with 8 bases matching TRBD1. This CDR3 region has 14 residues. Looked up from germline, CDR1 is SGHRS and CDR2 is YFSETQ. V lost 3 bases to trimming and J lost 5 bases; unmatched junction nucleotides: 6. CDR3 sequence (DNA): TGCGCCAGCAGCTCTCGGGACAGGTTGGAGACCCAGTACTTC. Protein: CASSSRDRLETQYF.

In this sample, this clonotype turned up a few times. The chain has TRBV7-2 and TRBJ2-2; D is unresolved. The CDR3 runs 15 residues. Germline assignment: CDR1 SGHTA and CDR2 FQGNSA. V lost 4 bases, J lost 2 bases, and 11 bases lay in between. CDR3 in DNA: TGTGCCAGCAGCTCTAAAAACCTAAACACCGGGGAGCTGTTTTTT. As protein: CASSSKNLNTGELFF.

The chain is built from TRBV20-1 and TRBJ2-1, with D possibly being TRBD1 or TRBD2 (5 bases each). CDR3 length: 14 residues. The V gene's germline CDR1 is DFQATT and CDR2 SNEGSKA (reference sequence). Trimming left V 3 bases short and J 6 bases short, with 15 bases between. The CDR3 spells CSASWDLWGNEQFF. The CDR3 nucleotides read TGCAGTGCTAGTTGGGACCTATGGGGCAATGAGCAGTTCTTC.

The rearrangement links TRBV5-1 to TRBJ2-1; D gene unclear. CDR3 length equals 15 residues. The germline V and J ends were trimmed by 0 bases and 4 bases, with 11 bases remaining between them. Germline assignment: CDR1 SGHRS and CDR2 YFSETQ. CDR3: CASSLDIGVYNEQFF. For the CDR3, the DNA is TGCGCCAGCAGCTTGGACATTGGGGTTTACAATGAGCAGTTCTTC.

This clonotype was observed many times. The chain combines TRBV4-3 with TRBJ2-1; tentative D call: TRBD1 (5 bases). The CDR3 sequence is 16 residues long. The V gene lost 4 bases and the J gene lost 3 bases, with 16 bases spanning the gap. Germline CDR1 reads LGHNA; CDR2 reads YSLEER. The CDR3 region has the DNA TGCGCCAGCAGCCCCCTAGGGGTGGCCGTCTACAATGAGCAGTTCTTC. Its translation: CASSPLGVAVYNEQFF.

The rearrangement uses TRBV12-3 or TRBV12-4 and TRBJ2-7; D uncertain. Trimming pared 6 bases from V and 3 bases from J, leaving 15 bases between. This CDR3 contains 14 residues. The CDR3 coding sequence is TGTGCCAGCAGGGACGGGCGATGGGGCTACGAGCAGTACTTC. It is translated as CASRDGRWGYEQYF.

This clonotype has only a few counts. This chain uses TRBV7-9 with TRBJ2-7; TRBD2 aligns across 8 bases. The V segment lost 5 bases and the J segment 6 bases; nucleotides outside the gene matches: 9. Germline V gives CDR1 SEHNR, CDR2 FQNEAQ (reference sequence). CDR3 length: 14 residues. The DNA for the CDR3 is TGTGCCAGCAGCCCCGGGACTAGGGCCCTCGAGCAGTACTTC. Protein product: CASSPGTRALEQYF.